What follows are 22 T cell receptor beta chains derived from one specimen sequenced in a study of early T cells in non-severe SARS-CoV-2 infection (TCRdb year 2021). Receptor amplification or capture employed 5' RACE. The sequencer listed for this sample is NextSeq 500. TCRdb reanalyzed the raw reads on its own, using fastp at Q25 for trimming and MiXCR for clone calling, and kept in-frame beta chains. Duplicate CDR3 protein sequences are folded into a single record with the most common DNA and genes. Within this sample are approximately 79,000 distinct CDR3 sequences, with 9.5% to 15% of them counted one time only. The top ten clones comprise less than 1.5% of the sample. Material for sequencing was whole blood. The receptors were gathered from an adult who was a healthcare worker with PCR-confirmed SARS-CoV-2 infection or an uninfected control (not recorded which).

This clonotype was counted many times. This chain uses TRBV6-1 with TRBJ1-4; D ambiguous. With 1 base removed from V and 7 bases from J, the gap between germline ends came to 16 bases. CDR3 length equals 16 residues. Germline loops: CDR1 MNHNS, CDR2 SASEGT. The DNA for the CDR3 is TGTGCCAGCAGTGAAGGCGCTGGCAGCTTCCCTGAAAAACTGTTTTTT. Encoded protein: CASSEGAGSFPEKLFF.

This sequence joins TRBV14 and TRBJ1-6; D gene unclear. The CDR3 is 13 amino acids. Trimming pared 1 base from V and 11 bases from J, leaving 9 bases between. Germline CDR1 SGHDN, CDR2 FVKESK. CDR3: CASSQVPLAPLHF. The DNA of the CDR3 is TGTGCCAGCAGCCAAGTCCCCTTGGCACCCCTCCACTTT.

Comment on this clonotype: A read error may be the cause here, since a much bigger clone is one base away. The genes are TRBV7-8 and TRBJ2-2, with TRBD2 as a possible D gene (5 bases). The CDR3 length is 15 residues. Germline V CDR1 and CDR2: SGHVS, FQNEAQ. Trimming removed 7 bases from V and 7 bases from J, with 19 bases in between. The CDR3 DNA reads as TGTGCCAGCACCACCCTGGAGGCCTTCATCGGGGAGCTGTTTTTT. This codes for CASTTLEAFIGELFF.

The CDR3 is CASSRPSGSLYQETQYF. For the CDR3, the DNA is TGTGCCAGCAGCCGTCCTAGCGGGAGCCTCTACCAAGAGACCCAGTACTTC. The chain carries TRBV7-2 and TRBJ2-5; the match to TRBD2 covers 10 bases. V was clipped by 5 bases and J by 0 bases; unmatched bases: 9. This CDR3 has 17 residues. Germline values: CDR1 SGHTA, CDR2 FQGNSA.

The chain combines TRBV12-3 or TRBV12-4 with TRBJ1-2; the match to TRBD1 covers 9 bases. With 6 bases clipped from V and 5 bases from J, the junction kept 7 bases outside the gene matches. The CDR3 consists of 14 residues. The CDR3 bases are TGTGCCAGCAGGAACGGGACAGGGTGGTATGGCTACACCTTC. Residues: CASRNGTGWYGYTF.

The rearrangement joins TRBV7-9 to TRBJ2-1; 9 nucleotides line up with TRBD2. Trimming cost V 6 bases and J 3 bases; bases outside gene matches: 6. Germline V gives CDR1 SEHNR, CDR2 FQNEAQ (reference sequence). The CDR3 covers 15 residues. The DNA of the CDR3 is TGTGCCAGCAGGCCATTTAGCGGGAGCTACAATGAGCAGTTCTTC. This encodes CASRPFSGSYNEQFF.

This clonotype was counted only a few times. J is TRBJ2-7 and V is TRBV6-2 or TRBV6-3; D not resolved. V lost 0 bases and J lost 3, with 12 bases in between. The germline V gene has CDR1 MNHEY and CDR2 SVGEGT. The CDR3 is 15 residues long. In DNA form, the CDR3 reads TGTGCCAGCAGTTACTCGAAAATGACGTACTACGAGCAGTACTTC. This translates into CASSYSKMTYYEQYF.

The chain couples TRBV11-2 to TRBJ1-1; the D is unclear. With 3 bases removed from V and 9 bases from J, the gap between germline ends came to 11 bases. Germline loops: CDR1 SGHAT, CDR2 FQNNGV. This CDR3 is 12 amino acids long. The CDR3 is CASSFGSTQAFF. The DNA of the CDR3 is TGTGCCAGCAGCTTCGGGTCTACCCAAGCTTTCTTT.

The chain uses TRBV20-1 and TRBJ2-2, with TRBD1 identical over 10 bases. The CDR3 totals 15 residues. J lost 6 bases, V lost 0 bases, and 4 bases had no gene match. CDR1 is DFQATT and CDR2 is SNEGSKA in the germline V gene (reference sequence). Written as DNA, the CDR3 is TGCAGTGCTAGAGATGGAGGACAGGGGGCCGGGGAGCTGTTTTTT. Its protein is CSARDGGQGAGELFF.

The V and J genes are TRBV15 and TRBJ2-3, with 7 nucleotides matching TRBD1. The V gene's germline CDR1 is LNHNV and CDR2 YYDKDF (reference sequence). The CDR3 has 18 residues. J was trimmed by 4 bases and V by 1 base; bases with no gene match: 14. In DNA form, the CDR3 reads TGTGCCACCAGCAGAGTTCGAACGGGACAGTCGGTCGCAGATACGCAGTATTTT. Its translation is CATSRVRTGQSVADTQYF.

This clonotype was counted ten times or more. The rearrangement links TRBV2 to TRBJ2-3; 12 nucleotides align to TRBD2. The junction had 0 bases not matched to a gene; V was cut back by 8 bases and J by 0 bases. The CDR3 totals 14 residues. CDR1 is SNHLY and CDR2 is FYNNEI in the germline V gene. The CDR3 nucleotides are TGTGCCAGCGGACTAGCGGGAAGCACAGATACGCAGTATTTT. Its protein product is CASGLAGSTDTQYF.

This clonotype came up many times. The CDR3 spells CASSPSGRAGYEQYF. The CDR3 DNA reads TGTGCCAGCAGCCCTAGCGGGAGGGCGGGATACGAGCAGTACTTC. V usage is TRBV11-2 and J usage is TRBJ2-7, with 12 bases that match TRBD2. Trimming removed 5 bases from V and 4 bases from J; junction bases left unmatched: 6. Germline V gene data show CDR1 as SGHAT and CDR2 as FQNNGV. The CDR3 runs to 15 residues. Full variable domain (outside the CDR3, taken from reference TRBV11-2 and TRBJ2-7): EAGVAQSPRYKIIEKRQSVAFWCNPISGHATLYWYQQILGQGPKLLIQFQNNGVVDDSQLPKDRFSAERLKGVDSTLKIQPAKLEDSAVYLCASSPSGRAGYEQYFGPGTRLTVT.

J is TRBJ2-3 and V is TRBV2, with 9 bases matching TRBD1. The trim removed 5 bases at V and 5 bases at J, leaving 5 bases unmatched. The CDR3 is 14 amino acids. The germline CDR1 and CDR2 sequences are SNHLY and FYNNEI. The CDR3 loop is CASSRDREVDTQYF. DNA for the CDR3: TGTGCCAGCAGTCGGGACAGGGAGGTAGATACGCAGTATTTT.

This clonotype was seen ten or more times. This chain connects TRBV29-1 to TRBJ1-3; D ambiguous. CDR1 is SQVTM and CDR2 is ANQGSEA in the germline V gene. The CDR3 spans 13 residues. V lost 5 bases and J 0 bases, leaving 8 bases between the germline ends. The CDR3 here is CSVSLYSGNTIYF. The CDR3, as DNA: TGCAGCGTTAGTCTCTACTCTGGAAACACCATATATTTT.

This clonotype was seen only a few times. DNA for the CDR3: TGTGCCAGCAGCCAAGGGGCCGGGAGTGTTGAGCAGTTCTTC. As protein: CASSQGAGSVEQFF. The rearrangement joins TRBV3-1 to TRBJ2-1, with D maybe TRBD2 (6 bases). The CDR3 covers 14 residues. CDR1 is LGHDT, CDR2 YNNKEL, per germline (reference sequence). Trimming removed 1 base at V and 9 bases at J, with 13 bases between.

This clonotype showed up many times. This chain links TRBV28 with TRBJ1-1, with D possibly matching TRBD1 (6 bases). V dropped 6 bases and J dropped 8 bases, with 13 bases sitting between them. This CDR3 has 12 residues. Per the germline V gene, CDR1 is MDHEN and CDR2 is SYDVKM. Here the CDR3 reads CASSLGGFEAFF. As DNA, the CDR3 is TGTGCCAGCAGCCTGGGGGGCTTCGAAGCTTTCTTT.

J is TRBJ2-5 and V is TRBV20-1; 7 bases are a match to TRBD1. The V and J ends lost 2 bases and 1 base, in that order; junction bases with no gene match: 1. Germline loops: CDR1 DFQATT, CDR2 SNEGSKA (reference sequence). The CDR3 spans 13 residues. In nucleotides, the CDR3 is TGCAGTGCTAGAAGGGACAGCCAAGAGACCCAGTACTTC. The encoded protein is CSARRDSQETQYF.

This clonotype was counted only a few times. CDR3 region: CASSDSSQSSYNEQFF. For the CDR3, the DNA is TGTGCCAGCAGTGACTCGAGCCAGAGCTCCTACAATGAGCAGTTCTTC. This chain uses TRBV6-4 with TRBJ2-1; D remains unclear. The CDR3 has 16 amino acids. Germline V lookup: CDR1 MRHNA, CDR2 SNTAGT. V was trimmed by 0 bases and J by 0 bases, leaving 9 bases between them.

The sample holds many counts of this clonotype. The chain has TRBV9 and TRBJ1-6; D unresolved. The CDR3 spans 16 residues. The ends were cut back, 0 bases at V and 10 bases at J, with 17 bases in the middle. Germline V CDR1 and CDR2: SGDLS, YYNGEE. CDR3 loop: CASSVGGGIGGSPLHF. The CDR3 DNA reads TGTGCCAGCAGCGTAGGAGGAGGGATAGGTGGGTCACCCCTCCACTTT.

The chain employs TRBV20-1 and TRBJ1-2; D remains unclear. V lost 2 bases and J lost 6, with 7 bases in between. This CDR3 has 11 residues. The germline CDR1 and CDR2 sequences are DFQATT and SNEGSKA (reference sequence). Here the CDR3 reads CSARSQNGYTF. CDR3 in DNA: TGCAGTGCTAGATCCCAGAATGGCTACACCTTC.

This clonotype showed up just a few times. The chain combines TRBV7-9 with TRBJ2-5, with 11 bases identical to TRBD2. The V gene end was trimmed by 3 bases and the J gene end by 0 bases; junction bases not matched to a gene: 3. This CDR3 has 16 residues. Germline V CDR1 and CDR2: SEHNR, FQNEAQ (reference sequence). In DNA form, the CDR3 reads TGTGCCAGCAGCTTCATTAGCGGGAGGGACCAAGAGACCCAGTACTTC. This codes for CASSFISGRDQETQYF.

This clonotype was counted a few times. The V and J genes are TRBV7-2 and TRBJ2-3, with 8 bases lining up with TRBD2. Germline CDR1 is SGHTA and CDR2 is FQGNSA. The ends lost 2 bases at V and 0 bases at J; junction bases unmatched: 4. This CDR3 contains 16 residues. The CDR3 is CASSLLASGSTDTQYF. The DNA for the CDR3 is TGTGCCAGCAGCTTATTGGCTAGCGGGAGCACAGATACGCAGTATTTT.